Given below is one T cell receptor beta chain in context. The antigen remains unidentified. The CDR3 runs to 16 residues. The germline V gene encodes CDR1 SGHRS and CDR2 YFSETQ. The trim removed 4 bases at V and 4 bases at J, leaving 11 bases unmatched. The data derive from a study of T cells in localized non-small cell lung cancer. Study-level findings and limits: Longer survival (overall) was linked to higher T cell density in blood.

Sequencing used immunoSEQ multiplex PCR; TCRdb keeps in-frame clones, though not all of them. The sample consists of approximately 30,000 clones, roughly 87% of them appearing once. The clonotype comes from a man aged 40-75 years with stage III lung adenocarcinoma. The gene calls are TRBV5-1 and TRBJ2-7; 10 bases fit TRBD2. Sequenced material: peripheral blood mononuclear cells, taken before any cancer treatment. In DNA, the CDR3 is TGCGCCAGCAGCCTAACCGGGACTAGCGCCTCGTACGAGCAGTACTTC. This gives the protein CASSLTGTSASYEQYF.